A selection of T cell receptor beta chains follows, all from one sample in a study of shared clonotypes between healthy human individuals. Sequencing used immunoSEQ multiplex PCR; TCRdb keeps in-frame clones, though not all of them. The sample includes approximately 2,000,000 clones, around 93% of them seen just once. The sequenced sample was naive CD8+ T cells from PBMCs. These receptors all stem from a man aged 18 to 29 in good health. Some clones in this sample may be carry-over from other donors' samples. Each CDR3 is given with its conserved first and last residue. The order of the fields is V gene, J gene, CDR3 length, D gene, clone size, CDR3 protein, CDR3 DNA. D genes are given only for firm matches. Expanded clones get a size class; other rows say once, few or many, or leave the size out.

V gene: TRBV27
J gene: TRBJ2-3
CDR3 length: 16
D gene: NA
clone size: NA
CDR3 protein: CASSLHRSRGTDTQYF
CDR3 DNA: TGTGCCAGCAGTTTACACAGGTCCAGAGGCACAGATACGCAGTATTTT

V gene: TRBV14
J gene: TRBJ2-7
CDR3 length: 13
D gene: TRBD2
clone size: NA
CDR3 protein: CASSLAGFYEQYF
CDR3 DNA: TGTGCCAGCAGCCTAGCGGGATTCTACGAGCAGTACTTC

V gene: TRBV5-1
J gene: TRBJ2-3
CDR3 length: 14
D gene: NA
clone size: NA
CDR3 protein: CASSLGQSTDTQYF
CDR3 DNA: TGCGCCAGCAGCTTGGGACAATCCACAGATACGCAGTATTTT

V gene: TRBV29-1
J gene: TRBJ2-4
CDR3 length: 13
D gene: TRBD1
clone size: NA
CDR3 protein: CSGGTGLKNIQYF
CDR3 DNA: TGCAGCGGCGGGACAGGGCTCAAAAACATTCAGTACTTC

V gene: TRBV6-5
J gene: TRBJ2-7
CDR3 length: 14
D gene: TRBD2
clone size: NA
CDR3 protein: CASSLGGSSYEQYF
CDR3 DNA: TGTGCCAGCAGCTTAGGCGGGAGCTCCTACGAGCAGTACTTC

V gene: TRBV11-2
J gene: TRBJ2-7
CDR3 length: 14
D gene: TRBD1
clone size: NA
CDR3 protein: CASSPTGISYEQYF
CDR3 DNA: TGTGCCAGCAGTCCGACAGGGATTTCCTACGAGCAGTACTTC

V gene: TRBV27
J gene: TRBJ1-5
CDR3 length: 14
D gene: TRBD1
clone size: few
CDR3 protein: CASSSAGQNVAQHF
CDR3 DNA: TGTGCCAGCAGTAGCGCGGGACAGAATGTGGCCCAGCATTTT

V gene: TRBV21-1
J gene: TRBJ2-7
CDR3 length: 14
D gene: NA
clone size: NA
CDR3 protein: CASSKLRQHYEQYF
CDR3 DNA: TGTGCCAGCAGCAAGTTGAGACAGCACTACGAGCAGTACTTC

V gene: TRBV28
J gene: TRBJ2-2
CDR3 length: 10
D gene: NA
clone size: NA
CDR3 protein: CASDGGELFF
CDR3 DNA: TGTGCCAGCGATGGCGGGGAGCTGTTTTTT

V gene: TRBV28
J gene: TRBJ2-7
CDR3 length: 14
D gene: NA
clone size: once
CDR3 protein: CASSFRGTGYEQYF
CDR3 DNA: TGTGCCAGCAGTTTCCGGGGGACTGGTTACGAGCAGTACTTC

V gene: TRBV9
J gene: TRBJ2-7
CDR3 length: 15
D gene: TRBD2
clone size: NA
CDR3 protein: CASSARASGSYEQYF
CDR3 DNA: TGTGCCAGCAGCGCCCGGGCTAGCGGGAGCTACGAGCAGTACTTC

V gene: TRBV11-2
J gene: TRBJ2-5
CDR3 length: 15
D gene: TRBD1
clone size: NA
CDR3 protein: CASSLLSTGVETQYF
CDR3 DNA: TGTGCCAGCAGCTTATTGTCGACAGGGGTAGAGACCCAGTACTTC

V gene: TRBV11-2
J gene: TRBJ1-2
CDR3 length: 13
D gene: NA
clone size: once
CDR3 protein: CASSFGTPLGYTF
CDR3 DNA: TGTGCCAGCAGCTTTGGGACTCCACTTGGCTACACCTTC

V gene: TRBV30
J gene: TRBJ2-7
CDR3 length: 12
D gene: NA
clone size: NA
CDR3 protein: CAWSLDSYEQYF
CDR3 DNA: TGTGCCTGGAGTCTAGACTCCTACGAGCAGTACTTC

V gene: TRBV7-2
J gene: TRBJ2-5
CDR3 length: 15
D gene: NA
clone size: NA
CDR3 protein: CASSPGGGMWETQYF
CDR3 DNA: TGTGCCAGCAGCCCCGGTGGGGGCATGTGGGAGACCCAGTACTTC

V gene: TRBV6-5
J gene: TRBJ1-3
CDR3 length: 14
D gene: NA
clone size: NA
CDR3 protein: CASREGPSGNTIYF
CDR3 DNA: TGTGCCAGCAGAGAGGGCCCCTCTGGAAACACCATATATTTT

V gene: TRBV4-1
J gene: TRBJ2-5
CDR3 length: 15
D gene: TRBD1
clone size: NA
CDR3 protein: CASRARDRGPETQYF
CDR3 DNA: TGCGCCAGCAGAGCCCGGGACAGGGGGCCGGAGACCCAGTACTTC

V gene: TRBV2
J gene: TRBJ1-1
CDR3 length: 13
D gene: NA
clone size: NA
CDR3 protein: CASHPRENTEAFF
CDR3 DNA: TGTGCCAGCCACCCGAGGGAGAACACTGAAGCTTTCTTT

V gene: TRBV30
J gene: TRBJ1-2
CDR3 length: 13
D gene: NA
clone size: NA
CDR3 protein: CAWSSGWIYGYTF
CDR3 DNA: TGTGCCTGGAGTTCAGGGTGGATTTATGGCTACACCTTC

V gene: TRBV25-1
J gene: TRBJ1-5
CDR3 length: 15
D gene: NA
clone size: NA
CDR3 protein: CASSDDKDSNQPQHF
CDR3 DNA: TGTGCCAGCAGTGACGACAAAGATAGCAATCAGCCCCAGCATTTT

V gene: TRBV4-3
J gene: TRBJ2-1
CDR3 length: 15
D gene: NA
clone size: NA
CDR3 protein: CASSQGSGAYNEQFF
CDR3 DNA: TGCGCCAGCAGCCAAGGATCGGGGGCCTACAATGAGCAGTTCTTC

V gene: TRBV9
J gene: TRBJ2-7
CDR3 length: 15
D gene: TRBD2
clone size: NA
CDR3 protein: CASSVWREGTHEQYF
CDR3 DNA: TGTGCCAGCAGCGTCTGGAGGGAGGGCACCCACGAGCAGTACTTC